The TCR beta chain described here comes from a study of blood T cell repertoires in COVID-19. Study background: Collection of acute and convalescent COVID-19 samples took place in the United States, Italy and Spain.

The junction had 4 bases not matched to a gene; V was cut back by 4 bases and J by 2 bases. Per the germline V gene, CDR1 is SGHRS and CDR2 is YFSETQ. The CDR3 has 15 amino acids. In the original workflow: Counts of nucleated cells, estimated from reference gene primer amplification, were obtained. Sequenced by immunoSEQ multiplex PCR; TCRdb stores in-frame clones only, minus some. The V and J calls and clone size come from that table; D and trimming were worked out from the DNA. The data show 400,000 to 450,000 clones, about 89% seen once. Seattle's enrolled individuals joined amid active infection and were then monitored longitudinally.

V usage is TRBV5-1 and J usage is TRBJ1-3; TRBD1 aligns across 9 bases. This receptor was taken from a woman in her forties with COVID-19, enrolled during active disease. Sequencing was carried out using peripheral blood. DNA of the CDR3: TGCGCCAGCAGCCAGGGACAGGGAACTGGAAACACCATATATTTT. Its translation is CASSQGQGTGNTIYF. The full variable domain, completed using reference TRBV5-1 and TRBJ1-3, is KAGVTQTPRYLIKTRGQQVTLSCSPISGHRSVSWYQQTPGQGLQFLFEYFSETQRNKGNFPGRFSGRQFSNSRSEMNVSTLELGDSALYLCASSQGQGTGNTIYFGEGSWLTVV.